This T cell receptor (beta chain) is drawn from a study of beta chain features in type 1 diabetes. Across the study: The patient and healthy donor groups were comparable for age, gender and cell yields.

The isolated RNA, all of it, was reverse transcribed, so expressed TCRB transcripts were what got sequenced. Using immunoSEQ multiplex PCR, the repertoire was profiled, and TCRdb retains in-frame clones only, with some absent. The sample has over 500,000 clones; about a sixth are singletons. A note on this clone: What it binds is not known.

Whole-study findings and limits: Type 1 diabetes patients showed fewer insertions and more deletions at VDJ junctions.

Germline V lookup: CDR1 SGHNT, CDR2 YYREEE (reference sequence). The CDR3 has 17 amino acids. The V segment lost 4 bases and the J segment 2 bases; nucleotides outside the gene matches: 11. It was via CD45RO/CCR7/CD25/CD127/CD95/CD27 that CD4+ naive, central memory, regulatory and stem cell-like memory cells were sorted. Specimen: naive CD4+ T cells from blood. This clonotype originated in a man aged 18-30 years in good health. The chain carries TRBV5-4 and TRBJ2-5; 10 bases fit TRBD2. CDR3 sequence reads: CASSPPASGRKQETQYF. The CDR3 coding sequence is TGTGCCAGCAGCCCGCCGGCTAGCGGGAGAAAACAAGAGACCCAGTACTTC.